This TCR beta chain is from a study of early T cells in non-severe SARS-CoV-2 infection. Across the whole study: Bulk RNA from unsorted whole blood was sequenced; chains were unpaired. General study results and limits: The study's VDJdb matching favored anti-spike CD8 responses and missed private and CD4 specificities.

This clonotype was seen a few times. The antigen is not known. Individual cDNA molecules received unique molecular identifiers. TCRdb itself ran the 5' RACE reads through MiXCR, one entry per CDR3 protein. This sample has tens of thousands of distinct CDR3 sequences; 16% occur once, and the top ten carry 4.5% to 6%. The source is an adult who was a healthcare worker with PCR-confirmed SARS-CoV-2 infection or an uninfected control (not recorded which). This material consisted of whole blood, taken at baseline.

DNA of the CDR3: TGCAGTGCCGGACTAGCGGGAGCTTACGAGCAGTACTTC. It specifies CSAGLAGAYEQYF. This chain joins TRBV20-1 and TRBJ2-7; TRBD2 matches 13 bases. Germline-derived CDR1 and CDR2 are DFQATT and SNEGSKA (reference sequence). The CDR3 runs to 13 residues. The ends lost 6 bases at V and 4 bases at J; junction bases unmatched: 3.